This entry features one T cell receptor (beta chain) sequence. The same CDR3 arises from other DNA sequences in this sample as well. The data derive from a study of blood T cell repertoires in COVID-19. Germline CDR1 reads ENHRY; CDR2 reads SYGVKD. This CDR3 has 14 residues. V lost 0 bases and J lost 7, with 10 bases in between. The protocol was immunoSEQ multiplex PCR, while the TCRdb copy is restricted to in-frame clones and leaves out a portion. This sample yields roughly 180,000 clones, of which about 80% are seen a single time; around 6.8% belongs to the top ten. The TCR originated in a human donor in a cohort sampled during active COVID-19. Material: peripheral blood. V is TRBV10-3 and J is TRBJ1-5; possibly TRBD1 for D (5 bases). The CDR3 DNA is TGTGCCATCAGTGAGTCCGGGGGGAGACAGCCCCAGCATTTT. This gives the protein CAISESGGRQPQHF.